This TCR beta chain was observed in a study of T cell responses to AZD1222 COVID-19 vaccine. Assay: immunoSEQ multiplex PCR; the TCRdb copy retains only in-frame clones and omits some. The sample lists tens of thousands of clones, around 92% seen once, with approximately 8% in the top ten. The CDR3 spans 17 residues. Looked up from germline, CDR1 is DFQATT and CDR2 is SNEGSKA (reference sequence). With 3 bases clipped from V and 1 base from J, the junction kept 10 bases outside the gene matches. This sequence joins TRBV20-1 and TRBJ2-1; 9 bases map to TRBD2. The material sequenced was peripheral blood, taken 28 days after the second AZD1222 dose. The sequence came from an adult who received the AZD1222 COVID-19 vaccine. Here the CDR3 DNA reads TGCAGTGCTAGTTTCTCACTTAGCGGGAGTTCCTACAATGAGCAGTTCTTC. Its translation is CSASFSLSGSSYNEQFF.